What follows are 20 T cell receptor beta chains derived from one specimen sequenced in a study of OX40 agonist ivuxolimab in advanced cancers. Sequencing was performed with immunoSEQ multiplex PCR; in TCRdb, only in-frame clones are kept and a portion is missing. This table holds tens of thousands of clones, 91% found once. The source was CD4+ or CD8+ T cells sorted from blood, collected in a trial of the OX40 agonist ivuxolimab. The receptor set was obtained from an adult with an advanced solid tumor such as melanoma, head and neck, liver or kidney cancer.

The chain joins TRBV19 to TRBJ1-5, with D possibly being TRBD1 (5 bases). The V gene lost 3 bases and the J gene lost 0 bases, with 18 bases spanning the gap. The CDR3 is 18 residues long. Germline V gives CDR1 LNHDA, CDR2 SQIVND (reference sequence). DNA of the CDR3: TGTGCCAGTAGTATGAGGCCCGACAGAACACTTAGCAATCAGCCCCAGCATTTT. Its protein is CASSMRPDRTLSNQPQHF.

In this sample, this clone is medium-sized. DNA for the CDR3: TGTGCCAGCTCACCACAAACAGGCGCTGAAGCTTTCTTT. As protein: CASSPQTGAEAFF. V is TRBV18 and J is TRBJ1-1, with TRBD1 as a possible D gene (5 bases). Trimming took off 1 base at V and 6 bases at J, with 9 bases between the two ends. In germline, CDR1 is KGHSH, CDR2 LQKENI. The CDR3 spans 13 residues.

The CDR3 nucleotides are TGTGCCAGTAGTATCCGGGCGGGACGGCTACAAGAGACCCAGTACTTC. Residues: CASSIRAGRLQETQYF. The chain couples TRBV19 to TRBJ2-5, with D maybe TRBD2 (6 bases). CDR3 size: 16 residues. Trimming removed 3 bases at V and 2 bases at J, with 16 bases between. Germline lookup yields CDR1 LNHDA and CDR2 SQIVND (reference sequence).

CDR3 sequence: CASSTYLAPNEQFF. The CDR3 nucleotides are TGTGCCAGCAGTACGTATCTAGCGCCAAATGAGCAGTTCTTC. The rearrangement joins TRBV13 to TRBJ2-1, with a tentative D call TRBD2 (6 bases). Germline values: CDR1 PRHDT, CDR2 FYEKMQ (reference sequence). V was clipped by 6 bases and J by 7 bases, with 16 bases between them. This CDR3 comprises 14 residues.

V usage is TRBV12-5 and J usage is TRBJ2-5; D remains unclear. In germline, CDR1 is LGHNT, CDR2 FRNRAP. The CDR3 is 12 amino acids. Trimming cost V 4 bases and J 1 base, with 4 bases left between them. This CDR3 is CASGSSQETQYF. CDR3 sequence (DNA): TGTGCTAGTGGTTCCTCCCAAGAGACCCAGTACTTC.

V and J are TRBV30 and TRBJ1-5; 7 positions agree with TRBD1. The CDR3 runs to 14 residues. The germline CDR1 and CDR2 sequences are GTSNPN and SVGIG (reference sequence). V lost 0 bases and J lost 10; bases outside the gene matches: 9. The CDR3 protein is CAWSVGGGKPPQHF. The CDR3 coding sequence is TGTGCCTGGAGTGTAGGAGGGGGCAAGCCCCCCCAGCATTTT.

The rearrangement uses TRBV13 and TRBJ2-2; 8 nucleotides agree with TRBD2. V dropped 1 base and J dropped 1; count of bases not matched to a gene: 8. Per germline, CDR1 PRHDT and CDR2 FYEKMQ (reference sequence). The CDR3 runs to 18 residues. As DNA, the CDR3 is TGTGCCAGCAGCTTAGTATGGGGTACTAGCGGGAACACCGGGGAGCTGTTTTTT. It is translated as CASSLVWGTSGNTGELFF.

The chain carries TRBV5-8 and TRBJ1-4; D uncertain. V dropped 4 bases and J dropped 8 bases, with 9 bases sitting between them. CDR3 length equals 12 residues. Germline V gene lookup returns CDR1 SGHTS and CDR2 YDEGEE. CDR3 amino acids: CASSTLGEKLFF. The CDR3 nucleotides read TGTGCCAGCAGCACTCTAGGGGAAAAACTGTTTTTT. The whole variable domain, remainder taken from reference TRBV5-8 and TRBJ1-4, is EAGVTQSPTHLIKTRGQQATLRCSPISGHTSVYWYQQALGLGLQFLLWYDEGEERNRGNFPPRFSGRQFPNYSSELNVNALELEDSALYLCASSTLGEKLFFGSGTQLSVL.

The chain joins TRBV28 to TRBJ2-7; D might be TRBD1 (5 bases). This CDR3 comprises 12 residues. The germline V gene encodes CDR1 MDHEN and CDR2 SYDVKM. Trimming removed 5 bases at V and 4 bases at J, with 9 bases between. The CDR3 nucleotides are TGTGCCAGCAGTACAGGTGGTTACGAGCAGTACGTC. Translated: CASSTGGYEQYV.

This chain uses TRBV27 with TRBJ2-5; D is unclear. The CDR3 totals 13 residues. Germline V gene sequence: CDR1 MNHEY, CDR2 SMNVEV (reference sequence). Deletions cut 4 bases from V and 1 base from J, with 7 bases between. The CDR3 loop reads CASSSLVQETQYF. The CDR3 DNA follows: TGTGCCAGCAGTTCCCTGGTCCAAGAGACCCAGTACTTC.

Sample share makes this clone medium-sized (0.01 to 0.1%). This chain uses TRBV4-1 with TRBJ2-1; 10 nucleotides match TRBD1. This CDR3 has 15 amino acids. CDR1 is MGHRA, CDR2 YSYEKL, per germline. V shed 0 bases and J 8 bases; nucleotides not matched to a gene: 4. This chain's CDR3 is CASSQDGTGDYEQFF. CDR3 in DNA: TGCGCCAGCAGCCAAGATGGGACAGGGGACTATGAGCAGTTCTTC.

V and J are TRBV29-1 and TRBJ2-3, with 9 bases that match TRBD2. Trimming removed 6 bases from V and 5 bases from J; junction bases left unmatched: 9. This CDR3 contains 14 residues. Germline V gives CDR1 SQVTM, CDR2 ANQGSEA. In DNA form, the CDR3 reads TGCAGCGTCACCTTAGCGGGAGCAGGAGATACGCAGTATTTT. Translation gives CSVTLAGAGDTQYF.

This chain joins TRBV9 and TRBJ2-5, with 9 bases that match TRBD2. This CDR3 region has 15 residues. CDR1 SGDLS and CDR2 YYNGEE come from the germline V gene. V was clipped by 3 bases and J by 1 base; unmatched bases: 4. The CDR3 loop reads CASSDPSGAQETQYF. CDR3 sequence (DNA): TGTGCCAGCAGCGACCCTAGCGGGGCCCAAGAGACCCAGTACTTC.

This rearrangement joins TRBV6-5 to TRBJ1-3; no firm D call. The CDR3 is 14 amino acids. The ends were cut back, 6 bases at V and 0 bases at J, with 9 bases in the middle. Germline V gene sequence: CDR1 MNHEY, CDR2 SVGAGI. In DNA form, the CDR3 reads TGTGCCAGCAGCGACACGTACTCTGGAAACACCATATATTTT. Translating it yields CASSDTYSGNTIYF.

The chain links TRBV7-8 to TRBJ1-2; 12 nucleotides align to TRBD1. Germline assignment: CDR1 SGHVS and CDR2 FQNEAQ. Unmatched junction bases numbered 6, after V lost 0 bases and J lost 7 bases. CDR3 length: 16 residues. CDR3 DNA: TGTGCCAGCAGCTTAGCCCAGGGACAGGGGGCAGGTGGCTACACCTTC. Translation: CASSLAQGQGAGGYTF. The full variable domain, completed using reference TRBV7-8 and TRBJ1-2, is GAGVSQSPRYKVAKRGQDVALRCDPISGHVSLFWYQQALGQGPEFLTYFQNEAQLDKSGLPSDRFFAERPEGSVSTLKIQRTQQEDSAVYLCASSLAQGQGAGGYTFGSGTRLTVV.

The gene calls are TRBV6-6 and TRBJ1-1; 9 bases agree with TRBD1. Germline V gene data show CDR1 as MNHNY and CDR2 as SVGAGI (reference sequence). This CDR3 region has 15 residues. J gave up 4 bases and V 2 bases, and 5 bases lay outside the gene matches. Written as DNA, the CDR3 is TGTGCCAGCAGTTACACGATGACAGGGGGCACTGAAGCTTTCTTT. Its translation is CASSYTMTGGTEAFF.

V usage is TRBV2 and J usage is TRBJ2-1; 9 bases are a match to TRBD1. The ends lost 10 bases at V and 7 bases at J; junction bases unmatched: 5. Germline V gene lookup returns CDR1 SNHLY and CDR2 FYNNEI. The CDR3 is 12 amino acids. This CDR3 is CAIRDRVNEQFF. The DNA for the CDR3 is TGTGCCATCCGGGACAGGGTGAATGAGCAGTTCTTC.

Here the CDR3 reads CASTLLRQGRLPRGAYEQYV. The CDR3, as DNA: TGTGCCAGCACTTTGTTACGGCAGGGGCGGTTGCCTCGGGGCGCATACGAGCAGTACGTC. The chain combines TRBV28 with TRBJ2-7; D is possibly TRBD1 (6 bases). The CDR3 is 20 amino acids. Deletions cut 7 bases from V and 4 bases from J, with 35 bases between. The V gene's germline CDR1 is MDHEN and CDR2 SYDVKM.

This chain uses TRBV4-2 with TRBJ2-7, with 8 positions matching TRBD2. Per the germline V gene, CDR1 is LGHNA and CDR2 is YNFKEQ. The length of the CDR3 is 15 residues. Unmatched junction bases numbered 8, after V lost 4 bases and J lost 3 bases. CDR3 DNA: TGTGCCAGCAGCCCAAATCAGCTAGCGGGCTACGAGCAGTACTTC. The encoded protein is CASSPNQLAGYEQYF.

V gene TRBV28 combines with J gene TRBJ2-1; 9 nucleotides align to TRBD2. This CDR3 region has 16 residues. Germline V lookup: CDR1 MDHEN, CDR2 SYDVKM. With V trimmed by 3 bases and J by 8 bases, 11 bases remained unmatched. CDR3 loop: CASSLVAGEVHHEQFF. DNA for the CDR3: TGTGCCAGCAGTTTGGTAGCGGGAGAAGTTCACCATGAGCAGTTCTTC.